Listed below are T cell receptor beta chains from one sample, sequenced in a study of CD8 T cells in ankylosing spondylitis. In TCRdb, the 5' RACE reads were re-called with MiXCR into one record per CDR3 protein. In the table there are 300,000 to 350,000 distinct CDR3 sequences, more than 20% of which are singletons. Sequenced input: blood, either unsorted or a sorted T cell fraction (not recorded which). These receptors originate from a female donor with ankylosing spondylitis or in good health (not recorded which). The CDR3 runs from the conserved cysteine through the conserved F or W. The D gene is left open where the match is weak. Clone size is not always given. Where it is, it says once, few, many or a class for expanded clones.

J | D | size | V | CDR3 | DNA
TRBJ2-3 | - | many | TRBV20-1 | CSGPRLGNTDTQYF | TGCAGTGGGCCCCGACTCGGCAACACAGATACGCAGTATTTT
TRBJ2-5 | - | - | TRBV5-1 | CASSRDPLGSGETQYF | TGCGCCAGCAGCCGCGATCCCCTGGGGTCGGGGGAGACCCAGTACTTC
TRBJ2-7 | TRBD2 | many | TRBV20-1 | CSARWASGSRAYEQYF | TGCAGTGCTAGATGGGCTAGCGGGAGCCGAGCCTACGAGCAGTACTTC
TRBJ2-5 | - | many | TRBV6-5 | CASSYGWGETQYF | TGTGCCAGCAGCTACGGTTGGGGAGAGACCCAGTACTTC
TRBJ1-5 | - | - | TRBV6-1 | CASSEGGGEGNQPQHF | TGTGCCAGCAGTGAGGGCGGGGGCGAGGGCAATCAGCCCCAGCATTTT
TRBJ1-2 | TRBD1 | many | TRBV6-5 | CASSYGTGGDYGYTF | TGTGCCAGCAGTTACGGGACAGGGGGCGACTATGGCTACACCTTC
TRBJ2-7 | - | few | TRBV10-3 | CAISEQRTGYEQYF | TGTGCCATCAGTGAGCAGCGCACCGGATACGAGCAGTACTTC
TRBJ1-6 | - | few | TRBV13 | CASASGAGMNSPLHF | TGTGCCAGCGCCTCCGGGGCCGGGATGAATTCACCCCTCCACTTT
TRBJ1-1 | - | few | TRBV20-1 | CSALPARIGYNTEAFF | TGCAGTGCCCTCCCAGCACGGATCGGATATAACACTGAAGCTTTCTTT
TRBJ2-7 | - | few | TRBV10-3 | CAISDRAGSQQYF | TGTGCCATCAGTGATCGGGCAGGGAGCCAGCAGTACTTC
TRBJ2-7 | - | - | TRBV6-1 | CASSEGHATYEQYF | TGTGCCAGCAGTGAAGGGCATGCTACCTACGAGCAGTACTTC
TRBJ1-2 | - | many | TRBV4-3 | CASSQSVRYGYTF | TGCGCCAGCAGCCAGTCCGTTCGCTATGGCTACACCTTC
TRBJ2-1 | TRBD2 | few | TRBV4-2 | CASSPVLAGVTYNEQFF | TGTGCCAGCAGCCCCGTCTTAGCGGGAGTCACCTACAATGAGCAGTTCTTC
TRBJ2-3 | - | - | TRBV15 | CATSRDVGVEDTQYF | TGTGCCACCAGCAGAGATGTGGGAGTGGAAGATACGCAGTATTTT
TRBJ2-2 | TRBD2 | - | TRBV11-2 | CASSLIQGLVYDTGELFF | TGTGCCAGCAGCTTAATCCAGGGACTAGTTTATGACACCGGGGAGCTGTTTTTT
TRBJ1-6 | TRBD1 | - | TRBV6-5 | CASSYTDRGSPLHF | TGTGCCAGCAGTTACACGGACAGGGGATCACCCCTCCACTTT
TRBJ2-5 | TRBD2 | - | TRBV27 | CASSLRLSGNQETQYF | TGTGCCAGCAGTTTACGACTTAGCGGGAATCAAGAGACCCAGTACTTC
TRBJ2-4 | - | - | TRBV5-4 | CASSPPTGRQGGDIQYF | TGTGCCAGCAGCCCTCCAACGGGGCGCCAAGGAGGGGACATTCAGTACTTC
TRBJ1-1 | - | few | TRBV6-5 | CASSYDSRMNTEAFF | TGTGCCAGCAGTTACGATTCGCGAATGAACACTGAAGCTTTCTTT
TRBJ1-2 | - | many | TRBV20-1 | CSASRGGSLLGYTF | TGCAGTGCCTCGCGGGGGGGGAGCCTACTGGGCTACACCTTC
TRBJ1-2 | - | - | TRBV15 | CATSSRTSSYGYTF | TGTGCCACCAGCTCCAGAACCAGTAGCTATGGCTACACCTTC
TRBJ2-3 | TRBD2 | many | TRBV9 | CASSVTSGPQRDTQYF | TGTGCCAGCAGCGTGACTAGCGGGCCCCAGCGAGATACGCAGTATTTT
TRBJ2-7 | - | - | TRBV4-3 | CASSQGILGSGQPYEQYF | TGCGCCAGCAGCCAAGGAATACTTGGGTCCGGACAGCCCTACGAGCAGTACTTC
TRBJ1-1 | - | - | TRBV12-3/TRBV12-4 | CASKRYLNTEAFF | TGTGCCAGCAAGAGGTACCTAAACACTGAAGCTTTCTTT
TRBJ2-1 | - | few | TRBV20-1 | CSASANVGGTINEQFF | TGCAGTGCTAGCGCTAATGTGGGAGGCACAATCAATGAGCAGTTCTTC
TRBJ2-6 | - | few | TRBV6-2/TRBV6-3 | CASSYGLSGANVLTF | TGTGCCAGCAGCTACGGACTCTCTGGGGCCAACGTCCTGACTTTC
TRBJ2-1 | - | - | TRBV6-4 | CASSDRASAHNEQFF | TGTGCCAGCAGTGACAGGGCTAGCGCCCACAATGAGCAGTTCTTC
TRBJ2-1 | TRBD2 | few | TRBV20-1 | CSARDRAGGPHEQFF | TGCAGTGCTAGAGATCGGGCGGGAGGACCCCATGAGCAGTTCTTC
TRBJ2-7 | TRBD1 | - | TRBV20-1 | CSARDRRQGYEQYF | TGCAGTGCTAGAGATCGGAGACAGGGTTACGAGCAGTACTTC
TRBJ1-2 | TRBD1 | - | TRBV20-1 | CSATTGPRGYTF | TGCAGTGCGACGACAGGGCCTCGGGGCTACACCTTC
TRBJ2-5 | TRBD1 | few | TRBV12-3/TRBV12-4 | CASRGDRLETQYF | TGTGCCAGCAGGGGGGACAGATTAGAGACCCAGTACTTC
TRBJ2-7 | - | - | TRBV7-9 | CASSLGRVDSYEQYF | TGTGCCAGCAGCTTAGGTCGCGTGGACTCCTACGAGCAGTACTTC
TRBJ1-2 | - | - | TRBV30 | CAWSRGSDLPGYTF | TGTGCCTGGAGTAGAGGCTCTGACCTTCCGGGCTACACCTTC
TRBJ1-1 | - | few | TRBV12-3/TRBV12-4 | CASKLSGELNTEAFF | TGTGCCAGCAAGTTGTCAGGGGAACTGAACACTGAAGCTTTCTTT
TRBJ2-1 | TRBD2 | - | TRBV7-9 | CASSQLAYSYNEQFF | TGTGCCAGCAGCCAACTAGCGTATTCCTACAATGAGCAGTTCTTC
TRBJ2-7 | TRBD1 | - | TRBV13 | CASSLRGTGGHEQYF | TGTGCCAGCAGCTTAAGAGGGACAGGGGGCCACGAGCAGTACTTC
TRBJ2-1 | - | - | TRBV6-6 | CASSYSNRNEQFF | TGTGCCAGCAGTTACTCGAACAGGAATGAGCAGTTCTTC
TRBJ2-1 | TRBD2 | - | TRBV4-3 | CASSQRRTSGRSNEQFF | TGCGCCAGCAGCCAAAGACGGACTAGCGGGAGAAGTAATGAGCAGTTCTTC
TRBJ1-2 | TRBD1 | - | TRBV7-6 | CASSDRVGSGYTF | TGTGCCAGCAGCGACAGGGTGGGCAGTGGCTACACCTTC
TRBJ2-3 | TRBD2 | - | TRBV10-3 | CAIRAGSTDTQYF | TGTGCCATTCGAGCGGGAAGCACAGATACGCAGTATTTT
TRBJ2-5 | - | few | TRBV29-1 | CSVLGRRETQYF | TGCAGCGTTCTAGGGAGACGCGAGACCCAGTACTTC
TRBJ1-5 | - | few | TRBV4-2 | CASSQDQPQHF | TGTGCCAGCAGCCAAGATCAGCCCCAGCATTTT
TRBJ2-2 | - | - | TRBV11-2 | CASSPQGVSGELFF | TGTGCCAGCAGCCCACAGGGAGTTTCCGGGGAGCTGTTTTTT
TRBJ1-1 | - | - | TRBV30 | CAWSNGRLGTEAFF | TGTGCCTGGAGTAACGGGCGGTTGGGCACTGAAGCTTTCTTT
TRBJ1-2 | TRBD1 | many | TRBV29-1 | CSVGDRQGDYGYTF | TGCAGCGTTGGAGACAGACAGGGAGACTATGGCTACACCTTC